This T cell receptor beta chain was sequenced in a study of regulatory T cells in long-lasting Graves disease. Findings and limits, study-wide: Among samples with persistent disease, TRBV28, TRBJ1-2 and TRBJ2-5 were favored.

V lost 9 bases and J lost 8, with 20 bases in between. This CDR3 spans 13 amino acids. Germline V gene lookup returns CDR1 SGHDT and CDR2 YYEEEE. Time point denoted: newly diagnosed GD, antithyroid drugs for less than 3 months. PBMC-derived RNA was used for the TCR library. This clonotype appeared many times. Its matching antigen is unknown. The TCR beta library used iRepertoire HTBI primers with Arm-PCR amplification of CDR3. TCRdb re-called the multiplex PCR reads through MiXCR, storing one row per CDR3 protein. Here the sample spans about 470,000 distinct CDR3 sequences, roughly 15% being singletons. The same specimen was also included in a second study, on T cells in Graves' hyperthyroidism and ophthalmopathy. That source notes: Model output signaled ophthalmopathy a median approximately 6 months ahead of onset.

The rearrangement joins TRBV5-6 to TRBJ1-2; a weak D match, TRBD1 (6 bases). Sequenced here: peripheral blood mononuclear cells (PBMCs), sampled at new diagnosis, from a patient treated with antithyroid drugs. The source of this sequence is a man aged 40-49 years with Graves disease. CDR3 nucleotides: TGTGCCACCCAAGGGGGGGCGCGTGGAGGCTACACCTTC. Its protein is CATQGGARGGYTF.